What follows are 5 T cell receptor beta chains derived from one specimen sequenced in a study of shared clonotypes between healthy human individuals. Naivety among CD8 cells was defined by CD45RO negativity and positive CCR7 selection, thereby excluding terminally differentiated effector memory CD45RA+ cells. Sequenced by immunoSEQ multiplex PCR; TCRdb stores in-frame clones only, minus some. The sample lists hundreds of thousands of clones, around 96% occurring once. The sample was naive CD8+ T cells sorted from blood. The receptors were sampled from a woman in her 30s in good health.

The chain joins TRBV27 to TRBJ2-5, with TRBD1 matching 8 bases. The junction had 7 bases not matched to a gene; V was cut back by 2 bases and J by 5 bases. In germline, CDR1 is MNHEY, CDR2 SMNVEV (reference sequence). The length of the CDR3 is 15 residues. The CDR3 loop reads CASSLSQGARETQYF. DNA for the CDR3: TGTGCCAGCAGTTTAAGTCAGGGGGCGCGTGAGACCCAGTACTTC.

The rearrangement uses TRBV14 and TRBJ2-5, with D possibly being TRBD1 or TRBD2 (7 bases each). V was trimmed by 2 bases and J by 4 bases, leaving 11 bases between them. CDR1 is SGHDN, CDR2 FVKESK, per germline. The CDR3 spans 14 residues. The CDR3 coding sequence is TGTGCCAGCAGCCAACGCAGGGGGGGAGAGACCCAGTACTTC. Its protein is CASSQRRGGETQYF.

The chain employs TRBV13 and TRBJ2-7; TRBD2 aligns across 12 bases. Germline loops: CDR1 PRHDT, CDR2 FYEKMQ (reference sequence). The V gene end was trimmed by 4 bases and the J gene end by 4 bases; junction bases not matched to a gene: 5. The CDR3 is 15 amino acids. CDR3 loop: CASSSGLAGMYEQYF. The CDR3 DNA reads as TGTGCCAGCAGCTCCGGACTAGCGGGAATGTACGAGCAGTACTTC.

This clone was found once. This chain joins TRBV11-2 and TRBJ2-1; D is ambiguous. Trimming shortened V by 0 bases and J by 6 bases, and 12 bases separated the two germline ends. There are 15 residues in the CDR3. Germline CDR1 reads SGHAT; CDR2 reads FQNNGV. The CDR3 DNA sequence: TGTGCCAGCAGCTTAGACCCATCCCCGTCCAATGAGCAGTTCTTC. It codes for CASSLDPSPSNEQFF. Based on the CDR3 plus reference TRBV11-2 and TRBJ2-1, the full variable domain is EAGVAQSPRYKIIEKRQSVAFWCNPISGHATLYWYQQILGQGPKLLIQFQNNGVVDDSQLPKDRFSAERLKGVDSTLKIQPAKLEDSAVYLCASSLDPSPSNEQFFGPGTRLTVL.

The chain recombines TRBV19 with TRBJ2-2; 10 positions agree with TRBD2. J lost 4 bases, V lost 2 bases, and 4 bases had no gene match. Per the germline V gene, CDR1 is LNHDA and CDR2 is SQIVND (reference sequence). The length of the CDR3 is 16 residues. DNA of the CDR3: TGTGCCAGTAGTATATCGGCTAGCGGGGGCACCGGGGAGCTGTTTTTT. It yields the protein CASSISASGGTGELFF.